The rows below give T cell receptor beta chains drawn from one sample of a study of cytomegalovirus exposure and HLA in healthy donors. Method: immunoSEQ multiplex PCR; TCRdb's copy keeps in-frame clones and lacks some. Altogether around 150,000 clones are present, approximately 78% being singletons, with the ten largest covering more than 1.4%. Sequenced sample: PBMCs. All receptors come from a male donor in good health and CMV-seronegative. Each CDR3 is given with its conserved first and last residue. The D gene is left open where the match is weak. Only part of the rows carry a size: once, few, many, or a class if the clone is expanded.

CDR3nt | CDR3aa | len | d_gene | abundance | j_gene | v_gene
TGTGCCAGCAGCCCCGATCTGCGGGAGGGCCGGCAGTTCTTC | CASSPDLREGRQFF | 14 | TRBD2 | once | TRBJ2-1 | TRBV5-8
TGTGCCAGCAAACCGGACAGGACAAGGGAGCTGTTTTTT | CASKPDRTRELFF | 13 | TRBD1 | . | TRBJ2-2 | TRBV5-6
TGTGCCAGCAGCTTAGCTTGGGCGGGGGGCCCCGGGGAGCTGTTTTTT | CASSLAWAGGPGELFF | 16 | TRBD2 | . | TRBJ2-2 | TRBV7-2
TGTGCCAGCAGCAACGACAGGGTAACCCCCTACGAGCAGTACTTC | CASSNDRVTPYEQYF | 15 | TRBD1 | . | TRBJ2-7 | TRBV7-2
TGTGCCAGTAGTACGTCCTCCGTAGGAGGTGGCTACACCTTC | CASSTSSVGGGYTF | 14 | . | . | TRBJ1-2 | TRBV19
TGCGCCAGCAGCCAAGGAGGGGGCGGGTCCTATAATTCACCCCTCCACTTT | CASSQGGGGSYNSPLHF | 17 | TRBD1 | . | TRBJ1-6 | TRBV4-3
TGTGCCAGCAGCGCTACAGGGAACACTGAAGCTTTCTTT | CASSATGNTEAFF | 13 | . | . | TRBJ1-1 | TRBV6-1
TGTGCCAGCAGTCTCCTCCAGGGGGTGAACTATGGCTACACCTTC | CASSLLQGVNYGYTF | 15 | TRBD1 | . | TRBJ1-2 | TRBV27
TGTGCCAGCAGCCAAGTGTCACAGGGGGACGGGCAGCCCCAGCATTTT | CASSQVSQGDGQPQHF | 16 | TRBD1 | . | TRBJ1-5 | TRBV4-2
TGTGCCACCAGCAGAGAGAGGCTAGCGGGGGACAATGAGCAGTTCTTC | CATSRERLAGDNEQFF | 16 | TRBD2 | . | TRBJ2-1 | TRBV15
TGTGCCAGCTCCGCCAGGGGACAGGGTCTGGACGAGCAGTACTTC | CASSARGQGLDEQYF | 15 | TRBD1 | . | TRBJ2-7 | TRBV18
TGTGCCAGCAGCCTCAGGGGAAATGAGCAGTTCTTC | CASSLRGNEQFF | 12 | . | . | TRBJ2-1 | TRBV7-2
TGTGCCAGTACCAGGACAGGGGGCGACCCTGAAGCTTTCTTT | CASTRTGGDPEAFF | 14 | TRBD1 | . | TRBJ1-1 | TRBV19
TGTGCCAGCAGTGCCCGCTCTGGAAACACCATATATTTT | CASSARSGNTIYF | 13 | . | . | TRBJ1-3 | TRBV6-1
TGCAGCGCCCCTAATACGAACACCGGGGAGCTGTTTTTT | CSAPNTNTGELFF | 13 | . | . | TRBJ2-2 | TRBV29-1
TGCGCCAGCAGCTCGAACCTCAGGGGGCAGAACACTGAAGCTTTCTTT | CASSSNLRGQNTEAFF | 16 | TRBD1 | . | TRBJ1-1 | TRBV5-1
TGTGCCAGCAGCGGGAGGGGTATGGATGAGCAGTTCTTC | CASSGRGMDEQFF | 13 | TRBD2 | . | TRBJ2-1 | TRBV2
TGTGCCAGCAGCGTCGGGACAGCTCAAAATCCCACCGGGGAGCTGTTTTTT | CASSVGTAQNPTGELFF | 17 | TRBD1 | few | TRBJ2-2 | TRBV6-4
TGTGCCAGCAGCTTGTCTGGGGGCTATGACGAGCAGTACTTC | CASSLSGGYDEQYF | 14 | . | once | TRBJ2-7 | TRBV13
TGTGCCAGCTCACCACGACAGTCCGGTAGAGATACGCAGTATTTT | CASSPRQSGRDTQYF | 15 | . | once | TRBJ2-3 | TRBV18
TGTGCCTGGACCGTACGTGGCGGGAGGGTCCAAGAGACCCAGTACTTC | CAWTVRGGRVQETQYF | 16 | TRBD2 | . | TRBJ2-5 | TRBV30
TGTGCCAGCAGCGGACAGGGCTACGAGCAGTACTTC | CASSGQGYEQYF | 12 | TRBD1 | . | TRBJ2-7 | TRBV9
TGTGCCAGCACCTCCGGACAGGGAAGCGAAAAACTGTTTTTT | CASTSGQGSEKLFF | 14 | TRBD1 | . | TRBJ1-4 | TRBV27
TGTGCCAGCAGCCCTATGGGGGGAGGCACAGATACGCAGTATTTT | CASSPMGGGTDTQYF | 15 | . | . | TRBJ2-3 | TRBV7-9
TGTGCCAGCAGCATACGGACAAGGGGGGAGACCCAGTACTTC | CASSIRTRGETQYF | 14 | . | . | TRBJ2-5 | TRBV6-5
TGTGCCAGCAGCGCCAGGACAGGGGCTTGGACTGAAGCTTTCTTT | CASSARTGAWTEAFF | 15 | TRBD1 | . | TRBJ1-1 | TRBV9
TGCGCCAGCAGCTTGACTACAGGGATTCGAGGGGCTGAAGCTTTCTTT | CASSLTTGIRGAEAFF | 16 | . | . | TRBJ1-1 | TRBV5-1